The rows below give T cell receptor beta chains drawn from one sample of a study of T cells in Graves' hyperthyroidism and ophthalmopathy. TCRdb recomputed calls from the multiplex PCR reads with MiXCR, one row per CDR3 protein. The top ten clones hold about 7.8% of a sample with roughly 580,000 distinct CDR3 sequences, 46% of them seen once. Sequenced: peripheral blood or thyroid tissue (not recorded which). The receptors come from a woman younger than 35 with Graves' hyperthyroidism. CDR3s include the opening cysteine and the closing phenylalanine or tryptophan. The D gene is left open where the match is weak. Clone size is not always given. Where it is, it says once, few, many or a class for expanded clones.

V,size,J,D,DNA,CDR3
TRBV15,-,TRBJ1-4,-,TGTGCCACCAGCAGAAGCGGGAGTCGGGAAAAACTGTTTTTT,CATSRSGSREKLFF
TRBV2,-,TRBJ2-5,TRBD1,TGTGCCAGCAGTTACCGAGGACAGGGGAGGGAGACCCAGTACTTC,CASSYRGQGRETQYF
TRBV25-1,-,TRBJ1-3,-,TGTGCCAGCAGCTTACGAGACATAGCGCTTGGAAACACCATATATTTT,CASSLRDIALGNTIYF
TRBV11-2,many,TRBJ1-2,-,TGTGCCAGCAGCTTCCCTCTCTATGGCTACACCTTC,CASSFPLYGYTF
TRBV7-9,many,TRBJ2-7,TRBD2,TGTGCCAGCAGCTTTGCGGGAGAAGCTGACGAGCAGTACTTC,CASSFAGEADEQYF
TRBV6-5,many,TRBJ2-7,-,TGTGCCAGCAGTGAATCGGACAGTTACGAGCAGTACTTC,CASSESDSYEQYF
TRBV29-1,-,TRBJ2-3,TRBD2,TGCAGCGTTGATGGGACTAGCGGGAGCACAGATACGCAGTATTTT,CSVDGTSGSTDTQYF
TRBV7-9,-,TRBJ1-2,TRBD1,TGTGCCAGCACCCAACGAGGGACAGGGGTCGATGGCTACACCTTC,CASTQRGTGVDGYTF
TRBV7-9,many,TRBJ1-5,TRBD1,TGTGCCAGCAGCCCATCCGGGACAGGGGCCGATAGCAATCAGCCCCAGCATTTT,CASSPSGTGADSNQPQHF
TRBV2,-,TRBJ2-7,TRBD1,TGTGCCAGCAGTGAAGACAGGGGTCGGGACGAGCAGTACTTC,CASSEDRGRDEQYF
TRBV29-1,-,TRBJ1-6,-,TGCAGCGTTGAACCAGCGACAAATTCACCCCTCCACTTT,CSVEPATNSPLHF
TRBV10-3,-,TRBJ2-2,TRBD1,TGTGCCATGGGGACAGGGTATTGGACCGGGGAGCTGTTTTTT,CAMGTGYWTGELFF
TRBV7-9,-,TRBJ1-4,-,TGTGCCAGCAGCTTGGTAGGGAGTGAAGAAAAACTGTTTTTT,CASSLVGSEEKLFF
TRBV11-2,few,TRBJ1-2,TRBD1,TGTGCCAGCAGCCCAGGGGGGTTCTATGGCTACACCTTC,CASSPGGFYGYTF
TRBV7-8,-,TRBJ1-2,-,TGTGCCAGCAGCTCCTCAAGTACTAACTATGGCTACACCTTC,CASSSSSTNYGYTF
TRBV7-9,-,TRBJ1-1,-,TGTGCCAGCAGCTTACGAGGTATTACTGAAGCTTTCTTT,CASSLRGITEAFF
TRBV5-5,-,TRBJ2-7,-,TGTGCCAGCAGCCCTAACAACTACGAGCAGTACTTC,CASSPNNYEQYF
TRBV20-1,once,TRBJ2-7,-,TGCAGTGTTTACGGGGGCAAGATGGAGGACGAGCAGTACTTC,CSVYGGKMEDEQYF
TRBV10-3,-,TRBJ1-4,TRBD1,TGTGCCTCGACGGGGACAGATAATGAAAAACTGTTTTTT,CASTGTDNEKLFF
TRBV19,few,TRBJ2-7,TRBD1,TGTGCCAGTAGTATAGAGCCGGGACAGGACGAGCAGTACTTC,CASSIEPGQDEQYF
TRBV12-3/TRBV12-4,-,TRBJ1-1,-,TGTGCCAGCAGCCCCAGGAGATACCTTGAAGCTTTCTTT,CASSPRRYLEAFF
TRBV25-1,-,TRBJ2-5,-,TGTGCCAGCTCACCACAAGGGAGTGTCGGTCAAGGGACCCAGTACTTC,CASSPQGSVGQGTQYF
TRBV7-3,many,TRBJ1-6,-,TGTGCCAGCAGCGCAGCGGGGGTCATGTATTCACCCCTCCACTTT,CASSAAGVMYSPLHF
TRBV20-1,-,TRBJ2-7,-,TGCAGTGCTAGAGGTTTTGGTGCCTACGAGCAGTACTTC,CSARGFGAYEQYF
TRBV5-1,-,TRBJ2-7,TRBD2,TGCGCCAGCAGTCTAGCGGGAGGGACAAGCTACGAGCAGTACTTC,CASSLAGGTSYEQYF
TRBV2,-,TRBJ1-4,TRBD1,TGTGCCAGCCCGGGACAGATGAATGAAAAACTGTTTTTT,CASPGQMNEKLFF
TRBV2,-,TRBJ1-1,TRBD1,TGTGCCAGCAGTGAGGGACAGGGGGCAACTGAAGCTTTCTTT,CASSEGQGATEAFF
TRBV10-2,many,TRBJ2-7,-,TGCGCCAGCAGGGAGGTCGTTTGGAGAGCAGGAGAACACGAGCAGTACTTC,CASREVVWRAGEHEQYF
TRBV20-1,few,TRBJ1-5,-,TGCAGTGCCCTCTATTTTGGTCAGCCCCAGCATTTT,CSALYFGQPQHF
TRBV2,-,TRBJ2-5,TRBD1,TGTGCCAGCAGTGCTCCGGGACAGGGCAGCGAGACCCAGTACTTC,CASSAPGQGSETQYF
TRBV29-1,-,TRBJ1-1,TRBD1,TGCAGCGTGGTGGGACAGGCCGTCAACACTGAAGCTTTCTTT,CSVVGQAVNTEAFF
TRBV20-1,-,TRBJ2-7,TRBD1,TGCAGTGCTGGCTGGGGACAGCGCGAGCAGTACTTC,CSAGWGQREQYF
TRBV19,-,TRBJ2-7,TRBD2,TGTGCCAGTAGTACCCGGACTAGCGGGAGCACATACGAGCAGTACTTC,CASSTRTSGSTYEQYF
TRBV10-3,many,TRBJ1-1,-,TGTGCCATCAGTGAGGACAGAAGGAACACTGAAGCTTTCTTT,CAISEDRRNTEAFF
TRBV24-1,once,TRBJ2-5,-,TGTGCCACCAGTGATGCTACAGGACGACAAGAGACCCAGTACTTC,CATSDATGRQETQYF
TRBV20-1,-,TRBJ1-5,TRBD1,TGCAGTGCTAGAGAGGTGACAGGGGGCATGAGCAATCAGCCCCAGCATTTT,CSAREVTGGMSNQPQHF
TRBV20-1,-,TRBJ1-1,-,TGCAGTGCTAAAAGACAGCCGAACACTGAAGCTTTCTTT,CSAKRQPNTEAFF
TRBV24-1,many,TRBJ1-2,TRBD1,TGTGCCACCAGTGATTTGACAGGGGACGGGGGCTACACCTTC,CATSDLTGDGGYTF
TRBV6-6,few,TRBJ1-4,-,TGTGCCAGCAGATCCCAGGGAAATGAAAAACTGTTTTTT,CASRSQGNEKLFF
TRBV20-1,-,TRBJ2-5,-,TGCAGTGCTGCAGGGGGGGCAGGAGAGACCCAGTACTTC,CSAAGGAGETQYF
TRBV10-3,-,TRBJ2-7,-,TGTGCCATCAGTGAAGCGGCGGTTACTCGGGAGCAGTACTTC,CAISEAAVTREQYF
TRBV11-2,few,TRBJ1-1,-,TGTGCCAGCAGCTCCTTACACTTACAGGTGGCGGACACTGAAGCTTTCTTT,CASSSLHLQVADTEAFF
TRBV7-3,-,TRBJ2-7,TRBD2,TGCGCCAGCAGCCAAGATGCAAGCGGGAGCGCCCACGAGCAGTACTTC,CASSQDASGSAHEQYF
TRBV20-1,many,TRBJ2-5,-,TGCAGTGCTAGAGGGGGGAGGTGGGAGACCCAGTACTTC,CSARGGRWETQYF
TRBV5-1,many,TRBJ1-4,-,TGCGCCAGCAGCCAGACGGACCGAAATGAAAAACTGTTTTTT,CASSQTDRNEKLFF
TRBV29-1,many,TRBJ2-7,TRBD1,TGCAGCGTGGAAAAGGGGGCTGAAACCTACGAGCAGTACTTC,CSVEKGAETYEQYF
TRBV7-9,-,TRBJ1-2,-,TGTGCCAGCAGCCAAGAGTTTCCTAACTATGGCTACACCTTC,CASSQEFPNYGYTF
TRBV7-3,many,TRBJ2-5,-,TGTGCCAGCAGCTTTACAGGGCAAGAGACCCAGTACTTC,CASSFTGQETQYF
TRBV7-7,-,TRBJ2-5,-,-,CACSVEKGSGLAQETQYF
TRBV7-2,many,TRBJ1-2,TRBD1,TGTGCCAGCAGCACCGACAGGGGGCAAGGCTACACCTTC,CASSTDRGQGYTF
TRBV2,-,TRBJ1-2,TRBD1,TGTGCCAGCCGGGACCCGAGGGGGCTTCGCTACACCTTC,CASRDPRGLRYTF
TRBV7-9,-,TRBJ1-1,-,TGTGCCAGCAGCTTAAGACAGTCCACTGAAGCTTTCTTT,CASSLRQSTEAFF
TRBV20-1,few,TRBJ2-6,TRBD2,TGCAGTGCTAGCCTCACTAGCGGGAGCAGCTCTGGGGCCAACGTCCTGACTTTC,CSASLTSGSSSGANVLTF
TRBV10-3,-,TRBJ1-6,TRBD1,TGTGCCATCAGCCGGGACAGCCATAATTCACCCCTCCACTTT,CAISRDSHNSPLHF
TRBV10-3,few,TRBJ1-6,-,TGTGCCATCAGTGAGTCGTTTGGGCGTGGACCTCGTGGGTCAGCAGGGTGGAATTCACCCCTCCACTTT,CAISESFGRGPRGSAGWNSPLHF
TRBV5-1,-,TRBJ2-7,TRBD2,TGCGCCAGCACCAGATCCAGCGGGGCTAGCTCCTACGAGCAGTACTTC,CASTRSSGASSYEQYF
TRBV10-2,many,TRBJ1-3,-,TGCGCCAGCTGGCACTCTGGAAACACCATATATTTT,CASWHSGNTIYF
TRBV11-2,-,TRBJ1-5,-,TGTGCCAGCAGTTTAGGGAGGACCTCCGGTAGCAATCAGCCCCAGCATTTT,CASSLGRTSGSNQPQHF